This passage covers 24 T cell receptor beta chains from one sample sequenced in a study of T-cell memory formation after mild COVID-19. A single record per CDR3 protein comes from TCRdb applying MiXCR to the 5' RACE reads. The table shows about 600,000 distinct CDR3 sequences, with about 20% occurring only once. The sequenced material came from PBMCs or a T cell subset sorted from them (not recorded which). The receptor source for this set is an adult woman who had mild COVID-19 (a few samples of this study predate the infection). Cell type and time point are not known.

The CDR3 region is CSASRYRGLSNQPQHF. DNA of the CDR3: TGCAGTGCTAGCCGATACAGGGGCCTTAGCAATCAGCCCCAGCATTTT. The gene calls are TRBV20-1 and TRBJ1-5; 7 bases map to TRBD1. This CDR3 has 16 amino acids. The V gene end was trimmed by 3 bases and the J gene end by 0 bases; junction bases not matched to a gene: 8. CDR1 and CDR2 from the germline V gene are DFQATT and SNEGSKA (reference sequence).

V usage is TRBV5-1 and J usage is TRBJ1-3; D possibly corresponds to TRBD1 (5 bases). The CDR3 is 16 amino acids. The germline V gene encodes CDR1 SGHRS and CDR2 YFSETQ. Trimming stripped 3 bases from V and 0 bases from J, with 13 bases between. The DNA for the CDR3 is TGCGCCAGCAGCTACGGGGCACAGTACTCTGGAAACACCATATATTTT. Amino acid sequence: CASSYGAQYSGNTIYF.

This clonotype was seen repeatedly, ten times or more. The chain links TRBV18 to TRBJ1-3; 8 positions agree with TRBD1. Germline trimming cut 3 bases from V and 0 bases from J; bases unmatched to any gene: 1. CDR3 length equals 15 residues. Germline CDR1 and CDR2: KGHSH and LQKENI. The CDR3 sequence: CASSPTGGSGNTIYF. DNA of the CDR3: TGTGCCAGCTCACCTACAGGGGGCTCTGGAAACACCATATATTTT. Drawing the rest from reference TRBV18 and TRBJ1-3, the complete variable domain is NAGVMQNPRHLVRRRGQEARLRCSPMKGHSHVYWYRQLPEEGLKFMVYLQKENIIDESGMPKERFSAEFPKEGPSILRIQQVVRGDSAAYFCASSPTGGSGNTIYFGEGSWLTVV.

In its sample, this clonotype was seen a few times. The rearrangement links TRBV24-1 to TRBJ2-1, with TRBD2 matching 10 bases. The CDR3 spans 16 residues. Trimming at V came to 4 bases and at J to 2 bases, leaving 4 bases not matched to a gene. CDR1 and CDR2 from the germline V gene are KGHDR and SFDVKD. CDR3 nucleotides: TGTGCCACCAGTGACTCCGGGACTAGCGCCTACAATGAGCAGTTCTTC. It is translated as CATSDSGTSAYNEQFF.

This clonotype was picked up a small number of times. This chain links TRBV20-1 with TRBJ2-2; D remains unclear. V was shortened by 2 bases and J by 1 base, with 8 bases between the two germline ends. CDR3 length: 14 residues. Germline V gene lookup returns CDR1 DFQATT and CDR2 SNEGSKA (reference sequence). The CDR3 coding sequence is TGCAGTGCTAGACGCAGATTGAACACCGGGGAGCTGTTTTTT. It encodes CSARRRLNTGELFF.

The chain employs TRBV7-9 and TRBJ2-3, with D perhaps matching TRBD2 (5 bases). V lost 5 bases and J lost 3, with 18 bases in between. The germline V gene has CDR1 SEHNR and CDR2 FQNEAQ (reference sequence). The CDR3 runs 16 residues. The CDR3 loop reads CASSLTGEFGTDTQYF. The DNA for the CDR3 is TGTGCCAGCAGCCTGACCGGGGAATTTGGGACAGATACGCAGTATTTT.

This clonotype was picked up a small number of times. This chain connects TRBV12-3 or TRBV12-4 to TRBJ1-1; TRBD1 is a possible D gene (6 bases). Trimming took 6 bases from V and 2 from J, leaving 16 bases between them. This CDR3 contains 15 residues. CDR3 coding DNA: TGTGCCAGCAGGCCCGGGGACATACGTAACACTGAAGCTTTCTTT. This sequence encodes CASRPGDIRNTEAFF.

This clonotype was seen a handful of times. The rearrangement uses TRBV5-1 and TRBJ2-3; the D gene could be TRBD1 or TRBD2 (5 bases each). The CDR3 contains 15 residues. Germline V lookup: CDR1 SGHRS, CDR2 YFSETQ. V was shortened by 4 bases and J by 5 bases, with 17 bases between the two germline ends. CDR3 loop: CASSHPRDGLDTQYF. The CDR3 DNA is TGCGCCAGCAGCCACCCCCGGGACGGCCTAGATACGCAGTATTTT. Full variable domain (outside the CDR3, taken from reference TRBV5-1 and TRBJ2-3): KAGVTQTPRYLIKTRGQQVTLSCSPISGHRSVSWYQQTPGQGLQFLFEYFSETQRNKGNFPGRFSGRQFSNSRSEMNVSTLELGDSALYLCASSHPRDGLDTQYFGPGTRLTVL.

The chain employs TRBV20-1 and TRBJ2-7, with D possibly TRBD2 on 6 matching bases. Between the trimmed V and J ends, which lost 5 bases and 7 bases, there was a span of 18 bases. CDR3 size: 13 residues. The germline V gene encodes CDR1 DFQATT and CDR2 SNEGSKA (reference sequence). CDR3 nucleotides: TGCAGTGCTCGTCATATGACTAGAAATGAGCAGTACTTC. Its translation: CSARHMTRNEQYF.

This clonotype was seen a few times. V usage is TRBV20-1 and J usage is TRBJ1-2; possible D gene TRBD1, 5 bases. The germline gives CDR1 DFQATT, CDR2 SNEGSKA (reference sequence). The CDR3 has 13 amino acids. The ends were cut back, 0 bases at V and 6 bases at J, with 11 bases in the middle. CDR3 protein: CSARDEGWHGYTF. The CDR3 DNA sequence: TGCAGTGCTAGAGATGAGGGGTGGCATGGCTACACCTTC.

V and J are TRBV6-1 and TRBJ2-1; the D gene could be TRBD1 or TRBD2 (6 bases each). The V gene lost 6 bases and the J gene lost 8 bases, with 20 bases spanning the gap. CDR1 and CDR2 from the germline V gene are MNHNS and SASEGT. The CDR3 sequence is 15 residues long. The CDR3 bases are TGTGCCAGCAGCCCATCAGTGGGGGCGGGATATGAGCAGTTCTTC. It translates to CASSPSVGAGYEQFF.

The chain employs TRBV7-6 and TRBJ2-5, with 8 bases identical to TRBD1. The CDR3 is made up of 15 amino acids. The J segment lost 2 bases and the V segment lost 4 bases, leaving 6 bases of the junction unmatched. Per the germline V gene, CDR1 is SGHVS and CDR2 is FNYEAQ. CDR3 amino acids: CASSSRTGRQETQYF. For the CDR3, the DNA is TGTGCCAGCAGCTCTAGGACAGGGCGGCAAGAGACCCAGTACTTC.

In this sample, this clonotype turned up a few times. V is TRBV12-3 or TRBV12-4 and J is TRBJ2-3; 14 bases fit TRBD2. The trim removed 6 bases at V and 3 bases at J, leaving 5 bases unmatched. CDR3 length equals 16 residues. The CDR3 region is CASRPGLAGVTDTQYF. CDR3 nucleotide sequence: TGTGCCAGCAGGCCGGGACTAGCGGGAGTGACAGATACGCAGTATTTT.

A few counts support this clonotype. This chain connects TRBV11-2 to TRBJ2-2, with 7 bases fitting TRBD1. The V and J ends lost 0 bases and 1 base, in that order; junction bases with no gene match: 11. Germline CDR1 reads SGHAT; CDR2 reads FQNNGV. The CDR3 has 19 amino acids. The DNA of the CDR3 is TGTGCCAGCAGCTTAGATCCCCTGACAGGGCGTCTGAACACCGGGGAGCTGTTTTTT. Translated: CASSLDPLTGRLNTGELFF.

The table lists this clonotype with a few counts. The V and J genes are TRBV7-9 and TRBJ1-5; no reliable D call. Germline lookup yields CDR1 SEHNR and CDR2 FQNEAQ (reference sequence). V was trimmed by 5 bases and J by 6 bases, leaving 17 bases between them. The CDR3 is 15 amino acids. CDR3 protein: CASSAYGERGQPQHF. In DNA form, the CDR3 reads TGTGCCAGCAGCGCGTACGGAGAACGGGGTCAGCCCCAGCATTTT.

The chain recombines TRBV5-1 with TRBJ1-2; TRBD1 matches at 9 bases. The CDR3 is made up of 16 amino acids. V shed 4 bases and J 1 base; nucleotides not matched to a gene: 8. The germline CDR1 and CDR2 sequences are SGHRS and YFSETQ. The CDR3 sequence: CASSDGQGNGNYGYTF. Here the CDR3 DNA reads TGCGCCAGCAGCGATGGACAGGGGAACGGTAACTATGGCTACACCTTC.

V is TRBV7-3 and J is TRBJ2-1, with 7 bases lining up with TRBD1. Germline trimming cut 2 bases from V and 4 bases from J; bases unmatched to any gene: 5. The CDR3 is made up of 15 amino acids. Germline CDR1 and CDR2: SGHTA and FQGTGA. The CDR3 sequence: CASSLRTGPYNEQFF. In DNA form, the CDR3 reads TGTGCCAGCAGCTTACGGACAGGACCATACAATGAGCAGTTCTTC.

This chain joins TRBV6-5 and TRBJ2-1, with 7 positions matching TRBD1. The CDR3 is 11 amino acids. Germline CDR1 MNHEY, CDR2 SVGAGI. V shed 7 bases and J 7 bases; nucleotides not matched to a gene: 1. Written as DNA, the CDR3 is TGTGCCAGCAAGGGGGCTAATGAGCAGTTCTTC. Encoded protein: CASKGANEQFF.

The chain joins TRBV5-4 to TRBJ2-1, with D unclear. Trimming stripped 4 bases from V and 8 bases from J, with 7 bases between. Germline-derived CDR1 and CDR2 are SGHNT and YYREEE (reference sequence). This CDR3 is 11 amino acids long. The CDR3, as DNA: TGTGCCAGCAGCACGGTAGATGAGCAGTTCTTC. Protein: CASSTVDEQFF.

J is TRBJ2-3 and V is TRBV7-9; 12 nucleotides agree with TRBD2. Per the germline V gene, CDR1 is SEHNR and CDR2 is FQNEAQ (reference sequence). This CDR3 has 17 amino acids. V lost 3 bases to trimming and J lost 1 base; unmatched junction nucleotides: 5. CDR3 coding DNA: TGTGCCAGCAGCTTTTCGACTAGCGGGGGCCGCACAGATACGCAGTATTTT. This gives the protein CASSFSTSGGRTDTQYF.

This chain joins TRBV7-3 and TRBJ1-2; 8 bases match TRBD1. The CDR3 totals 16 residues. Looked up from germline, CDR1 is SGHTA and CDR2 is FQGTGA. Unmatched junction bases numbered 18, after V lost 5 bases and J lost 10 bases. As DNA, the CDR3 is TGTGCCAGCAGCCCCCCGACCCCAGGACAGGGCTCGGTCTACACCTTC. As protein: CASSPPTPGQGSVYTF.

This clonotype occurred many times. This chain's CDR3 is CASSWGHANTEAFF. CDR3 nucleotides: TGCGCCAGCAGCTGGGGACACGCGAACACTGAAGCTTTCTTT. V usage is TRBV5-1 and J usage is TRBJ1-1, with D possibly being TRBD1 (6 bases). Germline-derived CDR1 and CDR2 are SGHRS and YFSETQ. The CDR3 runs 14 residues. V lost 3 bases, J lost 1 base, and 10 bases lay in between.

The rearrangement uses TRBV12-3 or TRBV12-4 and TRBJ2-1; 12 bases are shared with TRBD2. Trimming cost V 7 bases and J 8 bases; bases outside gene matches: 6. This CDR3 spans 14 amino acids. CDR3 nucleotide sequence: TGTGCCAGCACCCCTAGCGGGGGGGCCTATGAGCAGTTCTTC. Translating it yields CASTPSGGAYEQFF.

The rearrangement uses TRBV6-2 or TRBV6-3 and TRBJ2-5, with D possibly being TRBD1 or TRBD2 (6 bases each). Per the germline V gene, CDR1 is MNHEY and CDR2 is SVGEGT. V dropped 5 bases and J dropped 5 bases, with 15 bases sitting between them. There are 14 residues in the CDR3. The CDR3 spells CASSAEGGRETQYF. The DNA for the CDR3 is TGTGCCAGCAGTGCCGAGGGGGGCCGCGAGACCCAGTACTTC.